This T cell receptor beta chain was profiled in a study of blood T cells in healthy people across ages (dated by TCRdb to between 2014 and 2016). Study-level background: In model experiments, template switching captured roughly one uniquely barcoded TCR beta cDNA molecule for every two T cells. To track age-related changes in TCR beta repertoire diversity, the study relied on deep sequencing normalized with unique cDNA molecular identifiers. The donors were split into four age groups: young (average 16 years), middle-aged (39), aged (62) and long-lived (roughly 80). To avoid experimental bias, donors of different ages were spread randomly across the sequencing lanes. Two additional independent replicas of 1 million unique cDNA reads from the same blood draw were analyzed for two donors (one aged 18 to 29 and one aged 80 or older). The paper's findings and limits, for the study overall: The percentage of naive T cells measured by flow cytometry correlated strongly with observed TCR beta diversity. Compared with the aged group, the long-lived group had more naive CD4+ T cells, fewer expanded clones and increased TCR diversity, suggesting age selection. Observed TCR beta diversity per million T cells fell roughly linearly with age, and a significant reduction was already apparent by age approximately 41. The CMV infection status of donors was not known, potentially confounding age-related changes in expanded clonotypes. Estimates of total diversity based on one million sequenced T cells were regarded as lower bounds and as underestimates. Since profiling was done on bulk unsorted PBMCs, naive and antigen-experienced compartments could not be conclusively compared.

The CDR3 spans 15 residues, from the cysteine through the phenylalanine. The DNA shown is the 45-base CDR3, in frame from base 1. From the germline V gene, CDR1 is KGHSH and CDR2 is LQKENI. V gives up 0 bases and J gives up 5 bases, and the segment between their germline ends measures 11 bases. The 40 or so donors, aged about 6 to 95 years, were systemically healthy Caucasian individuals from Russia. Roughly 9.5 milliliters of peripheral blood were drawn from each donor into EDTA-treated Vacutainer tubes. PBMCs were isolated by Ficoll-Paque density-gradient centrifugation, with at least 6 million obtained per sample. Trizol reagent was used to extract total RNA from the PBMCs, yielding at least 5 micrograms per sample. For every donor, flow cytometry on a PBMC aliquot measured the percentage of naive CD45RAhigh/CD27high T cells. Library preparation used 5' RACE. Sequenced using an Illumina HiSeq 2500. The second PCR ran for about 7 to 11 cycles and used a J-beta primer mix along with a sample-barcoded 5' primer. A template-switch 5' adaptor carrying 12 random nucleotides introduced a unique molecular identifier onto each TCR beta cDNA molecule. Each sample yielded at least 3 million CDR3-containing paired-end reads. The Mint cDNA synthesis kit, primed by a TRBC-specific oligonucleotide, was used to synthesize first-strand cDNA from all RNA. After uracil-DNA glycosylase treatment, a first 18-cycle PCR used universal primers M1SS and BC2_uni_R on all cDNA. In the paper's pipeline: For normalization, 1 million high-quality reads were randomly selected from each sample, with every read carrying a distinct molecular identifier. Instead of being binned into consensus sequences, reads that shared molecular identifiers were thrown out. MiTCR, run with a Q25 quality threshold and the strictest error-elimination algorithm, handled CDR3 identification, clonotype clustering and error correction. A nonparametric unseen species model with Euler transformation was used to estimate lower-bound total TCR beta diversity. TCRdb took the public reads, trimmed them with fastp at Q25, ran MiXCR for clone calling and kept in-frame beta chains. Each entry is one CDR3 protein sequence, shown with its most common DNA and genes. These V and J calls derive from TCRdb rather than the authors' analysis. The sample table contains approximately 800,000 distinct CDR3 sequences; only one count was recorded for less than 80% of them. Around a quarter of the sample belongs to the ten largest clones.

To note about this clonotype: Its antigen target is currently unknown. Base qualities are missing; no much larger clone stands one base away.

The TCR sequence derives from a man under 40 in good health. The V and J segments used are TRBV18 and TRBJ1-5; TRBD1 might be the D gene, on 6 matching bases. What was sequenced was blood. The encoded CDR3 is CASSPPDTGYQPQHF. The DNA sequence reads TGTGCCAGCTCACCACCCGACACAGGGTATCAGCCCCAGCATTTT.